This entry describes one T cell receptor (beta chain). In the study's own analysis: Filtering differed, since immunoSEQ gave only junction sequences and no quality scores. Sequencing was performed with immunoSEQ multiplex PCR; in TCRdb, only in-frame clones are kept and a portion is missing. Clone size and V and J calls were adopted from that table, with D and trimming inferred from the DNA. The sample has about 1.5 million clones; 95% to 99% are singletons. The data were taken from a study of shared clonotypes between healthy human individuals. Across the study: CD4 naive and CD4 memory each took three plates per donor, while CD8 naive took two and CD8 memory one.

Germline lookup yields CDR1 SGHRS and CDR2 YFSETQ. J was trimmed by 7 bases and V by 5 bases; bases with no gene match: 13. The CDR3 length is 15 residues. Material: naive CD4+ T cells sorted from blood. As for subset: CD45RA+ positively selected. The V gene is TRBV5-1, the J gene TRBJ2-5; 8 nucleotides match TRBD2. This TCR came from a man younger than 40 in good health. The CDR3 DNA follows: TGCGCCAGCAGACAACTAGCGGCAGATAGGGGGACCCAGTACTTC. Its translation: CASRQLAADRGTQYF.